Below are 32 T cell receptor beta chains sequenced from a single sample in a study of early T cells in non-severe SARS-CoV-2 infection. MiXCR, run by TCRdb on the 5' RACE reads, gives a single entry per CDR3 protein. The table shows over 50,000 distinct CDR3 sequences, with 11% occurring only once. The source material was whole blood. All receptors come from an adult who was a healthcare worker with PCR-confirmed SARS-CoV-2 infection or an uninfected control (not recorded which).

This clonotype occurred many times. The chain is built from TRBV11-3 and TRBJ1-1; D remains ambiguous. Germline CDR1 and CDR2: SGHNT and YENEEA. Trimming cost V 2 bases and J 2 bases, with 6 bases left between them. There are 13 residues in the CDR3. As DNA, the CDR3 is TGTGCCAGCAGCTTATTGACTAACACTGAAGCTTTCTTT. Its translation is CASSLLTNTEAFF.

The chain couples TRBV25-1 to TRBJ1-2; no clear D. CDR1 is MGHDK, CDR2 SYGVNS, per germline. Trimming stripped 3 bases from V and 8 bases from J, with 7 bases between. The CDR3 is 11 amino acids. The CDR3 DNA reads TGTGCCAGCAGTGATGGGTGGGGCTACACCTTC. Translation gives CASSDGWGYTF.

This clonotype showed up just a few times. This chain joins TRBV7-9 and TRBJ2-2, with D perhaps matching TRBD2 (5 bases). Germline V gene lookup returns CDR1 SEHNR and CDR2 FQNEAQ (reference sequence). This CDR3 is 14 amino acids long. Trimming stripped 5 bases from V and 3 bases from J, with 10 bases between. In DNA form, the CDR3 reads TGTGCCAGCAGCCGTGAGGGAGACACCGGGGAGCTGTTTTTT. It codes for CASSREGDTGELFF.

The rearrangement links TRBV12-3 or TRBV12-4 to TRBJ2-1, with D perhaps TRBD2 (6 bases). The CDR3 totals 14 residues. The germline V and J ends were trimmed by 6 bases and 0 bases, with 9 bases remaining between them. The CDR3 coding sequence is TGTGCCAGCAGCCACGGGAGCTCCTACAATGAGCAGTTCTTC. Encoded protein: CASSHGSSYNEQFF.

This clonotype was counted ten times or more. The genes are TRBV25-1 and TRBJ1-4; tentatively, D is TRBD1 (5 bases). CDR1 is MGHDK, CDR2 SYGVNS, per germline. The V end was cut by 4 bases, the J end by 0 bases, with 9 bases between. The CDR3 length is 15 residues. CDR3: CASSAGPSTNEKLFF. CDR3 sequence (DNA): TGTGCCAGCAGTGCGGGGCCTTCAACTAATGAAAAACTGTTTTTT. Variable domain in full (rest from reference TRBV25-1 and TRBJ1-4): EADIYQTPRYLVIGTGKKITLECSQTMGHDKMYWYQQDPGMELHLIHYSYGVNSTEKGDLSSESTVSRIRTEHFPLTLESARPSHTSQYLCASSAGPSTNEKLFFGSGTQLSVL.

The chain has TRBV6-1 and TRBJ2-1, with D perhaps TRBD1 or TRBD2 (5 bases each). The V end was cut by 5 bases, the J end by 1 base, with 18 bases between. In germline, CDR1 is MNHNS, CDR2 SASEGT. The CDR3 spans 17 residues. CDR3 residues: CASSSTPGSLSYNEQFF. In DNA, the CDR3 is TGTGCCAGCAGTTCCACGCCAGGGAGTTTGTCCTACAATGAGCAGTTCTTC.

This clonotype appeared once. The chain combines TRBV9 with TRBJ2-1, with D possibly being TRBD2 (6 bases). Deletions cut 4 bases from V and 0 bases from J, with 14 bases between. The germline V gene encodes CDR1 SGDLS and CDR2 YYNGEE. CDR3 length: 16 residues. CDR3 DNA: TGTGCCAGCAGCACCGAGGGGCGGGGCTCCTACAATGAGCAGTTCTTC. Its translation: CASSTEGRGSYNEQFF.

This clonotype was detected many times. V gene TRBV5-1 combines with J gene TRBJ2-7, with TRBD1 identical over 12 bases. This CDR3 has 14 amino acids. CDR1 and CDR2 (germline): SGHRS, YFSETQ. Trimming took 4 bases from V and 8 from J; bases not matched to a gene: 7. This chain's CDR3 is CASSLGQGADKQYF. CDR3 sequence (DNA): TGCGCCAGCAGCCTGGGACAGGGGGCAGATAAGCAGTACTTC.

This clonotype was seen a handful of times. The chain carries TRBV29-1 and TRBJ2-1; D is uncertain. This CDR3 is 12 amino acids long. Trimming shortened V by 7 bases and J by 3 bases, and 10 bases separated the two germline ends. Germline CDR1 and CDR2: SQVTM and ANQGSEA. The CDR3 reads CSATTSYNEQFF. The CDR3 DNA reads as TGCAGCGCAACAACAAGCTACAATGAGCAGTTCTTC.

The V call is TRBV12-3 or TRBV12-4, the J call TRBJ2-7; 8 bases line up with TRBD1. After removal of 3 bases from V and 4 bases from J, the junction contained 8 bases not matched to a gene. CDR3 length: 15 amino acids. This CDR3 reads CASSLSRGPLYEQYF. CDR3 bases: TGTGCCAGCAGTTTGAGCAGGGGGCCTTTATACGAGCAGTACTTC.

This clonotype was detected many times. The DNA for the CDR3 is TGTGCCACCCGAGCGGGGGCCCCTACTGTCACAGATACGCAGTATTTT. This gives the protein CATRAGAPTVTDTQYF. This chain links TRBV10-3 with TRBJ2-3, with 8 bases fitting TRBD2. The germline V gene encodes CDR1 ENHRY and CDR2 SYGVKD. This CDR3 has 16 amino acids. V trimming: 10 bases; J trimming: 2 bases; junction bases outside the gene matches: 14.

This clonotype was observed at least ten times. The rearrangement links TRBV19 to TRBJ2-1, with 8 bases that match TRBD1. Germline CDR1 LNHDA, CDR2 SQIVND (reference sequence). V dropped 1 base and J dropped 7; count of bases not matched to a gene: 9. CDR3 length: 16 residues. CDR3 nucleotide sequence: TGTGCCAGTAGTATAGGGTCCGCAGGGGGCGAAAATGAGCAGTTCTTC. Its translation is CASSIGSAGGENEQFF.

The rearrangement uses TRBV6-6 and TRBJ1-6; D is unclear. Trimming shortened V by 5 bases and J by 6 bases, and 11 bases separated the two germline ends. This CDR3 is built from 14 residues. The germline V gene has CDR1 MNHNY and CDR2 SVGAGI (reference sequence). The CDR3 nucleotides read TGTGCCAGCAGTCCTTTAGGGTCTAATTCACCCCTCCACTTT. Its translation: CASSPLGSNSPLHF.

This clonotype was detected many times. V gene TRBV30 combines with J gene TRBJ2-5; D uncertain. Germline CDR1 reads GTSNPN; CDR2 reads SVGIG (reference sequence). The CDR3 contains 12 residues. Trimming shortened V by 4 bases and J by 1 base, and 7 bases separated the two germline ends. CDR3 in amino acids: CAWMGFQETQYF. CDR3 DNA: TGTGCCTGGATGGGCTTCCAAGAGACCCAGTACTTC.

This clonotype was seen repeatedly, ten times or more. The chain is built from TRBV13 and TRBJ2-2; D tentatively fits TRBD1 or TRBD2 (5 bases each). The CDR3 contains 20 residues. CDR1 PRHDT and CDR2 FYEKMQ come from the germline V gene (reference sequence). Trimming removed 2 bases from V and 2 bases from J, with 24 bases in between. The CDR3 loop is CASSLFRPLRSGGNTGELFF. The DNA of the CDR3 is TGTGCCAGCAGCTTATTCCGTCCTTTGAGATCTGGGGGTAACACCGGGGAGCTGTTTTTT.

This clonotype has ten or more counts. The J gene is TRBJ1-1, the V gene TRBV6-5, with a possible D match to TRBD1 (5 bases). Germline assignment: CDR1 MNHEY and CDR2 SVGAGI. V was cut by 2 bases and J by 8 bases, with 12 bases left in between. The CDR3 sequence is 13 residues long. Written as DNA, the CDR3 is TGTGCCAGCAGTTACGCGCTGAAGGGGGAAGCTTTCTTT. It encodes CASSYALKGEAFF.

This clonotype came up many times. V gene TRBV5-8 combines with J gene TRBJ1-2, with D unclear. Trimming cost V 2 bases and J 11 bases, with 10 bases left between them. The germline CDR1 and CDR2 sequences are SGHTS and YDEGEE. CDR3 length: 11 residues. CDR3 nucleotide sequence: TGTGCCAGCAGCTTCTCAATTGAGTACACCTTC. Translating gives CASSFSIEYTF.

The genes are TRBV29-1 and TRBJ2-7; possible D gene TRBD2, 5 bases. The V end lost 5 bases, the J end lost 4 bases, and 15 bases lay between the germline ends. The CDR3 loop spans 13 amino acids. CDR1 is SQVTM and CDR2 is ANQGSEA in the germline V gene. CDR3 loop: CSVTGRGIYEQYF. CDR3 in DNA: TGCAGCGTTACGGGAAGAGGTATTTACGAGCAGTACTTC.

J is TRBJ2-7 and V is TRBV21-1; TRBD1, as called in the table, went unchecked against the DNA. TRBV21-1 is an annotated pseudogene. This CDR3 has 16 amino acids. This chain's CDR3 is CASSPEGQTGPYEQYF. The CDR3 bases are TGTGCCAGCAGCCCCGAGGGTCAGACAGGGCCCTACGAGCAGTACTTC.

This clonotype was detected ten times or more. V gene TRBV6-5 combines with J gene TRBJ2-1, with TRBD2 matching over 9 bases. The germline V gene encodes CDR1 MNHEY and CDR2 SVGAGI. This CDR3 is 14 amino acids long. The V and J ends lost 4 bases and 8 bases, in that order; junction bases with no gene match: 6. In DNA form, the CDR3 reads TGTGCCAGCAGTTTTCTAGCGGGGAGGTATGAGCAGTTCTTC. Amino acid sequence: CASSFLAGRYEQFF.

This clonotype was detected many times. This chain joins TRBV7-8 and TRBJ2-1; D unresolved. V lost 1 base and J 7 bases, leaving 17 bases between the germline ends. Germline loops: CDR1 SGHVS, CDR2 FQNEAQ. The CDR3 totals 16 residues. CDR3 protein: CASSLEARSAPNEQFF. The CDR3, as DNA: TGTGCCAGCAGCTTAGAAGCTAGATCTGCTCCAAATGAGCAGTTCTTC.

This clonotype was counted at least ten times. The genes are TRBV3-1 and TRBJ2-5, with a possible D match to TRBD2 (7 bases). The V gene lost 3 bases and the J gene lost 8 bases, with 13 bases spanning the gap. The CDR3 sequence is 13 residues long. Germline V gives CDR1 LGHDT, CDR2 YNNKEL (reference sequence). CDR3 in amino acids: CASSHGGARTQYF. CDR3 sequence (DNA): TGTGCCAGCAGCCATGGGGGGGCCCGAACCCAGTACTTC.

The gene calls are TRBV5-1 and TRBJ2-2; TRBD2 is a possible D gene (7 bases). This CDR3 comprises 16 residues. Germline CDR1 SGHRS, CDR2 YFSETQ. V lost 3 bases, J lost 6 bases, and 18 bases lay in between. The CDR3 spells CASSSRTQGGAGELFF. The CDR3 DNA reads as TGCGCCAGCAGCTCCCGGACCCAAGGGGGGGCCGGGGAGCTGTTTTTT.

This clonotype was recorded at least ten times. DNA of the CDR3: TGTGCCAGCAGCTTAGGGGCGGGGCTAGCGGGCAATGAGCAGTTCTTC. It is translated as CASSLGAGLAGNEQFF. The chain employs TRBV7-2 and TRBJ2-1; 8 bases are a match to TRBD2. J gave up 6 bases and V 1 base, and 8 bases lay outside the gene matches. CDR3 size: 16 residues. CDR1 and CDR2 from the germline V gene are SGHTA and FQGNSA.

This clonotype occurred many times. The rearrangement links TRBV12-3 or TRBV12-4 to TRBJ2-3; 8 nucleotides align to TRBD2. This CDR3 region has 15 residues. Trimming cost V 8 bases and J 2 bases; bases outside gene matches: 9. This CDR3 reads CASSKGGGFTDTQYF. CDR3 bases: TGTGCCAGCTCAAAGGGCGGGGGGTTCACAGATACGCAGTATTTT.

This clonotype was seen a handful of times. The chain recombines TRBV3-1 with TRBJ2-7; no clear D gene. The CDR3 is made up of 14 amino acids. Germline V lookup: CDR1 LGHDT, CDR2 YNNKEL (reference sequence). Trimming pared 1 base from V and 7 bases from J, leaving 14 bases between. The CDR3 bases are TGTGCCAGCAGCCAAGTGGGGTCAGCCTGGGAGCAGTACTTC. Its protein product is CASSQVGSAWEQYF.

In this sample, this clonotype turned up many times. The chain joins TRBV12-5 to TRBJ2-3; possibly TRBD1 or TRBD2 for D (5 bases each). The germline gives CDR1 LGHNT, CDR2 FRNRAP. The V end was cut by 5 bases, the J end by 2 bases, with 14 bases between. The CDR3 covers 15 residues. CDR3 protein: CASGPWDPATDTQYF. Here the CDR3 DNA reads TGTGCTAGTGGTCCCTGGGACCCAGCCACAGATACGCAGTATTTT.

The sample holds many counts of this clonotype. This chain uses TRBV2 with TRBJ2-1, with 8 bases aligning to TRBD2. CDR3 size: 18 residues. Trimming removed 4 bases from V and 0 bases from J; junction bases left unmatched: 11. In germline, CDR1 is SNHLY, CDR2 FYNNEI. CDR3 in DNA: TGTGCCAGCAGTGGAGCGGGGGAACTCCTCTACTCCTACAATGAGCAGTTCTTC. Its protein product is CASSGAGELLYSYNEQFF.

V and J are TRBV6-1 and TRBJ2-7; D remains ambiguous. The germline V gene has CDR1 MNHNS and CDR2 SASEGT. Trimming removed 8 bases from V and 4 bases from J, with 18 bases in between. The CDR3 runs to 14 residues. The CDR3 protein is CASLPRSILYEQYF. In nucleotides, the CDR3 is TGTGCCAGCCTTCCGAGGAGTATCCTGTACGAGCAGTACTTC.

The rearrangement joins TRBV27 to TRBJ2-7, with 8 bases matching TRBD2. V gave up 5 bases and J gave up 3 bases; unmatched junction bases: 6. This CDR3 has 14 residues. Germline assignment: CDR1 MNHEY and CDR2 SMNVEV (reference sequence). The CDR3 loop is CASSLGLGRYEQYF. The CDR3 nucleotides are TGTGCCAGCAGTCTGGGACTAGGACGCTACGAGCAGTACTTC.

This clonotype was detected ten times or more. The chain is built from TRBV19 and TRBJ1-5; D perhaps matches TRBD1 (5 bases). Between the trimmed V and J ends, which lost 5 bases and 5 bases, there was a span of 19 bases. The CDR3 runs 16 residues. CDR1 LNHDA and CDR2 SQIVND come from the germline V gene (reference sequence). Here the CDR3 reads CASSALARQRDQPQHF. The CDR3 nucleotides are TGTGCCAGTAGTGCCCTAGCCCGACAGCGGGATCAGCCCCAGCATTTT.

This clonotype was detected ten times or more. V gene TRBV10-3 combines with J gene TRBJ2-3; D not certain. V was clipped by 4 bases and J by 2 bases, with 4 bases between them. The CDR3 totals 12 residues. CDR1 is ENHRY, CDR2 SYGVKD, per germline. CDR3 in DNA: TGTGCCATCAGTGGTGACACAGATACGCAGTATTTT. Its protein product is CAISGDTDTQYF.